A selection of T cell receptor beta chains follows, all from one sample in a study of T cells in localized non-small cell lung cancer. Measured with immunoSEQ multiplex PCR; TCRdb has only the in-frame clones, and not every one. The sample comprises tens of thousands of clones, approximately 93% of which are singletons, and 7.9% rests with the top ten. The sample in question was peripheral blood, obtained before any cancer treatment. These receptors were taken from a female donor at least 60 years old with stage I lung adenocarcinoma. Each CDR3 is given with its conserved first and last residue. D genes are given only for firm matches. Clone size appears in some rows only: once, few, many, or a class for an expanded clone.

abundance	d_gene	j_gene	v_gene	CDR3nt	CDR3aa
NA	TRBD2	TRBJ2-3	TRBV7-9	TGTGCCAGCAGCCGAACTAGCGGCCCCACAGATACGCAGTATTTT	CASSRTSGPTDTQYF
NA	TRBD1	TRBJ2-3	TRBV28	TGTGCCAGCGGAAACAGGGGTATCCTAGGAAATACGCAGTATTTT	CASGNRGILGNTQYF
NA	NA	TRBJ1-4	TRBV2	TGTGCCAGCAGGGGCAACGGAGGCCCTAATGAAAAACTGTTTTTT	CASRGNGGPNEKLFF
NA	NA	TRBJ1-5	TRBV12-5	TGTGCTAGTGGTTTGGTACGGTGGCAGTCCCCCTACGACAATCAGCCCCAGCATTTT	CASGLVRWQSPYDNQPQHF
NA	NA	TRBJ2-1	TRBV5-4	TGTGCCAGCAGCTCACCGGGGAGCCAGTACGGTGAGCAGTTCTTC	CASSSPGSQYGEQFF
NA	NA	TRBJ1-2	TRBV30	TGTGCCTGGAGTGTACTCCTCTATGGCTACACCTTC	CAWSVLLYGYTF
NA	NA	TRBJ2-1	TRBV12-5	TGTGCTAGTGGTTTGGTAATCGGGCAGCGTAGGGGCAATGAGCAGTTCTTC	CASGLVIGQRRGNEQFF
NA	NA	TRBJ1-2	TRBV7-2	TGTGCCAGCAGCCCAGGGGTGTATGGTGGCTACACCTTC	CASSPGVYGGYTF
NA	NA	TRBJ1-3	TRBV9	TGTGCCAGCAGCGTAAATGTGGGGGGCTACTCTGGAAACACCATATATTTT	CASSVNVGGYSGNTIYF
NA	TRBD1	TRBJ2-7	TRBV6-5	TGTGCCAGCAGTAGGACAGGGACCTACGAGCAGTACTTC	CASSRTGTYEQYF
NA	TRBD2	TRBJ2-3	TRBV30	TGTGCCTGGACTACGGGGGGGCCCACAGATACGCAGTATTTT	CAWTTGGPTDTQYF
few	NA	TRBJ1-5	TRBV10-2	TGCGCCACTCAACCGGGGACCGGGGGGACTCAGCCCCAGCATTTT	CATQPGTGGTQPQHF
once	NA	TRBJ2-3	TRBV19	TGTGCCAGTAGTCATACTAGGGCAGGCACAGATACGCAGTATTTT	CASSHTRAGTDTQYF
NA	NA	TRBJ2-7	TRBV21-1	TGTGCCAGCAGCAAAAAAATGCCTTACGAGCAGTACTTC	CASSKKMPYEQYF
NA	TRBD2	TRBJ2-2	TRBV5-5	TGTGCCAGCAGCTTGGATAGCGGGAGGGCCACCGGGGAGCTGTTTTTT	CASSLDSGRATGELFF
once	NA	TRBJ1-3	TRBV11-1	TGTGCCAGCAGCTTAAGGGAGGACTCTGGAAACACCATATATTTT	CASSLREDSGNTIYF
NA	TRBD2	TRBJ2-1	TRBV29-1	TGCAGCGGCTCCGGGACTAGTGGTAATGAGCAGTTCTTC	CSGSGTSGNEQFF
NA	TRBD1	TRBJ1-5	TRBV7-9	TGTGCCAGCACCGGACAGGGGAATCAGCCCCAGCATTTT	CASTGQGNQPQHF
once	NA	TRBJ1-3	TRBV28	TGTGCCAGCAGCCTCAGGGGCAACACCATATATTTT	CASSLRGNTIYF
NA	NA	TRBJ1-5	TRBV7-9	TGTGCCAGCAGCGAAGGGGTTCAGCCCCAGCATTTT	CASSEGVQPQHF
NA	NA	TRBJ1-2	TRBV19	TGTGCCAGTAGTATGCCCGGTGAGGGCGCTAACTATGGCTACACCTTC	CASSMPGEGANYGYTF
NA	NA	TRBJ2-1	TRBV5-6	TGTGCCAGCACCCACGACGGGCGAGGAGACAATGAGCAGTTCTTC	CASTHDGRGDNEQFF
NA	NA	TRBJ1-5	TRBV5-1	TGCGCCAGCAGCTTGGAGGGCGTTAGCAATCAGCCCCAGCATTTT	CASSLEGVSNQPQHF
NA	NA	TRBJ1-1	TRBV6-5	TGTGCCTCCCGTAGCCCGCACACTGAAGCTTTCTTT	CASRSPHTEAFF
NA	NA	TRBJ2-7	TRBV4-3	TGCGCCAGCAGCCAAGGGGACGGAGCTTCCTACGAGCAGTACTTC	CASSQGDGASYEQYF
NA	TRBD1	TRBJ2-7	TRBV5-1	TGCGCCAGCAGCTTAAATGCCGGGACAGGGCCCTACGAGCAGTACTTC	CASSLNAGTGPYEQYF
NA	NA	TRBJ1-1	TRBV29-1	TGTAGCGTTGAATCGGCGAACACTGAAGCTTTCTTT	CSVESANTEAFF
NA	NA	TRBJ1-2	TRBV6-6	TGTGCCAGCAGTTACTCCCTGGGGGGCGTAAACTATGGCTATACCTTC	CASSYSLGGVNYGYTF
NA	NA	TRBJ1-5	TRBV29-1	TGCAGCGTCACGGTGGGGGGTTCCCCTTATCAGCCCCAGCATTTT	CSVTVGGSPYQPQHF
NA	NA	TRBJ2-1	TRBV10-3	TGTGCCATCAAATACTCGGACATCTACAATGAGCAGTTCTTC	CAIKYSDIYNEQFF
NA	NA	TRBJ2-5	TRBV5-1	TGCGCCAGCAGCTCGGACAACCAAGAGACCCAGTACTTC	CASSSDNQETQYF
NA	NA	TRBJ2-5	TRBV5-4	TGTGCCAGCAGCGAATCATCCAGGAAACAAGAGACCCAGTACTTC	CASSESSRKQETQYF
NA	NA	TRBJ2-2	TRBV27	TGTGCCAGCAGGATGGATTCGGTGGGGGAGCTGTTTTTT	CASRMDSVGELFF
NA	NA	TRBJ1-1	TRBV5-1	TGCGCCAGCAGCTTCAGGTCGAACACTGAAGCTTTCTTT	CASSFRSNTEAFF
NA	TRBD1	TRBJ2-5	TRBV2	TGTGCCAGCAGGCCGGACAGGGGTTCCCAAGAGACCCAGTACTTC	CASRPDRGSQETQYF
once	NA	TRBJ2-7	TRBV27	TGTGCCAGCAGTTTATCCCGGGTGAACGAGCAGTACTTC	CASSLSRVNEQYF
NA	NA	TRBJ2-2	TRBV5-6	TGTGCCAGCAGCTTGTATAGTGGGGAGCTGTTTTTT	CASSLYSGELFF
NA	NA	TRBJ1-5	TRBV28	TGTGCCAGCACCCCCGGCGGGCCATATAGCAATCAGCCCCAGCATTTT	CASTPGGPYSNQPQHF
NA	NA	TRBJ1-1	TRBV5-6	TGTGCCAGCAGCTTAAAGGCGTCCACTGAAGCTTTCTTT	CASSLKASTEAFF
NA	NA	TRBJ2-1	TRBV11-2	TGTGCCAGCAGCTCCGTGGGAGGAGAGCAGTTCTTC	CASSSVGGEQFF
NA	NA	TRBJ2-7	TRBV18	TGTGCCAGCTCACCACCGGGGGGGACAGGAGCCTACGAGCAGTACTTC	CASSPPGGTGAYEQYF
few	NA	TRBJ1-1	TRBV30	TGTGCCTGGAGTGTGCCTAAGAACACTGAAGCTTTCTTT	CAWSVPKNTEAFF
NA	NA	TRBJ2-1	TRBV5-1	TGCGCCAGCAGCAAGGCTAGCTCGGGCAATGAGCAGTTCTTC	CASSKASSGNEQFF
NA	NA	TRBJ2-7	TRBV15	TGTGCCACCAGCAGAGCTCAGGGATTTTCCGAGCAGTACTTC	CATSRAQGFSEQYF
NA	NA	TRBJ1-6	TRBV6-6	TGTGCCAGCAGTGACGACAGCCACTATAATTCACCCCTCCACTTT	CASSDDSHYNSPLHF
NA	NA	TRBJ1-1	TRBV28	TGTGCCAGCAGTTTATTCGCGGGGAGCACTGAAGCTTTCTTT	CASSLFAGSTEAFF
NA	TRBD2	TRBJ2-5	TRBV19	TGTGCCAGTAGTATCTCTAGCGGGGGGGCCGGTCGGGGTAGAGAGACCCAGTACTTC	CASSISSGGAGRGRETQYF
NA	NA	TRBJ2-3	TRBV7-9	TGTGCCAGCAGCTTGGACCCGAGGTCCGTTAATACAGATACGCAGTATTTT	CASSLDPRSVNTDTQYF